Presented here are 9 T cell receptor beta chains from one specimen sequenced in a study of beta chain features in type 1 diabetes listed by TCRdb under 2018. The method was the immunoSEQ multiplex PCR assay. The High Capacity cDNA Reverse Transcription Kit was used to reverse transcribe all of the isolated RNA, meaning that expressed TCRB transcripts were what got sequenced. TCRdb holds this immuneACCESS table with in-frame rearrangements only. Some clones are missing; in checked studies, unresolved V genes explain under half, and the rest has no known cause. Present in this sample are around 500,000 clones, 25% to 35% of which were seen just once. The biggest ten clones account for almost 0.065% of the sample. Material: naive CD4+ T cells from blood. Per the publication, the cell subset or site label means: true naive CD4+ T cells. These TCRs come from a man between 18 and 29 years old in good health.

This clone was seen only a few times. The chain is built from TRBV7-3 and TRBJ1-2; no definite D call. This CDR3 region has 13 residues. Trimming left V 5 bases short and J 8 bases short, with 15 bases between. The germline gives CDR1 SGHTA, CDR2 FQGTGA. CDR3 coding DNA: TGTGCCAGCAGCCCGACGGTGGATGCGGGCTACACCTTC. This sequence encodes CASSPTVDAGYTF.

Turning to this clone: The same CDR3 is also encoded by other DNA sequences in this sample. V is TRBV7-9 and J is TRBJ2-5; the D is unclear. The length of the CDR3 is 12 residues. Germline V gives CDR1 SEHNR, CDR2 FQNEAQ (reference sequence). Trimming took 1 base from V and 5 from J, leaving 5 bases between them. The CDR3 DNA sequence: TGTGCCAGCAGCTTAGTGGGGGAGACCCAGTACTTC. The encoded protein is CASSLVGETQYF.

The CDR3 loop is CASSSFRGAGETQYF. The CDR3 nucleotides are TGCGCCAGCAGCTCGTTCCGAGGGGCTGGAGAGACCCAGTACTTC. The V and J genes are TRBV5-1 and TRBJ2-5; possibly TRBD1 or TRBD2 for D (5 bases each). CDR3 length: 15 amino acids. V was shortened by 3 bases and J by 4 bases, with 16 bases between the two germline ends. The germline CDR1 and CDR2 sequences are SGHRS and YFSETQ.

In regard to this clone: This CDR3 is also generated by other DNA sequences in the sample. This chain joins TRBV15 and TRBJ2-3, with D possibly TRBD1 on 6 matching bases. CDR3 length: 16 residues. Trimming pared 0 bases from V and 1 base from J, leaving 11 bases between. Looked up from germline, CDR1 is LNHNV and CDR2 is YYDKDF (reference sequence). CDR3 DNA: TGTGCCACCAGCAGAGATATGGCAGGGGGCACAGATACGCAGTATTTT. Translation gives CATSRDMAGGTDTQYF.

The V gene is TRBV9, the J gene TRBJ2-5; 16 positions match TRBD2. This CDR3 contains 17 residues. Trimming at V came to 2 bases and at J to 4 bases, leaving 5 bases not matched to a gene. CDR1 and CDR2 (germline): SGDLS, YYNGEE. CDR3 residues: CASSVGLAGGQGETQYF. DNA of the CDR3: TGTGCCAGCAGCGTGGGACTAGCGGGAGGGCAAGGAGAGACCCAGTACTTC.

The gene calls are TRBV9 and TRBJ2-1; D is ambiguous. CDR1 and CDR2 (germline): SGDLS, YYNGEE. The CDR3 totals 15 residues. V lost 2 bases to trimming and J lost 1 base, with 10 bases between them. The CDR3 region is CASSVTLGSYNEQFF. The CDR3 nucleotides are TGTGCCAGCAGCGTGACGCTTGGGTCCTACAATGAGCAGTTCTTC.

A note on this clone: This same CDR3 is encoded by further DNA sequences in the sample. The V gene is TRBV29-1, the J gene TRBJ1-5, with D hard to call. CDR3 length: 12 residues. V lost 4 bases and J lost 5, with 9 bases in between. Germline V gene lookup returns CDR1 SQVTM and CDR2 ANQGSEA. The CDR3 region has the DNA TGCAGCGTTGGAGACCGAGATCAGCCCCAGCATTTT. Protein product: CSVGDRDQPQHF.

The gene calls are TRBV30 and TRBJ2-7, with D possibly TRBD2 on 6 matching bases. Trimming stripped 0 bases from V and 6 bases from J, with 12 bases between. The CDR3 loop spans 13 amino acids. Germline V gene data show CDR1 as GTSNPN and CDR2 as SVGIG (reference sequence). CDR3 region: CAWSVSVGGEQYF. The CDR3 DNA is TGTGCCTGGAGTGTAAGTGTCGGGGGCGAGCAGTACTTC. Variable domain in full (rest from reference TRBV30 and TRBJ2-7): SQTIHQWPATLVQPVGSPLSLECTVEGTSNPNLYWYRQAAGRGLQLLFYSVGIGQISSEVPQNLSASRPQDRQFILSSKKLLLSDSGFYLCAWSVSVGGEQYFGPGTRLTVT.

V is TRBV4-1 and J is TRBJ2-7; 12 nucleotides match TRBD2. Germline loops: CDR1 MGHRA, CDR2 YSYEKL. This CDR3 contains 19 residues. Trimming cost V 1 base and J 2 bases; bases outside gene matches: 12. The CDR3 coding sequence is TGCGCCAGCAGCCAAGCCACACCGGGACTAGCGGGCCCCACCTACGAGCAGTACTTC. It yields the protein CASSQATPGLAGPTYEQYF.